Listed below are T cell receptor beta chains from one sample, sequenced in a study of technical replicates of blood from a few donors. Using immunoSEQ multiplex PCR, the repertoire was profiled, and TCRdb retains in-frame clones only, with some absent. The sample shows about 70,000 clones, approximately 92% of them seen only once. Sequencing was carried out using T cells isolated from PBMCs. These receptors originate from a human donor in good health. CDR3s include the opening cysteine and the closing phenylalanine or tryptophan. D genes are given only for firm matches. For some rows the clone size is stated as once, few or many, or as a class when expanded; others skip it.

TRBJ1-2	-	-	TRBV5-4	CASSSYRDGYTF	TGTGCCAGCAGCTCCTACAGGGATGGCTACACCTTC
TRBJ2-7	-	-	TRBV7-2	CASSLDRDRDYEQYF	TGTGCCAGCAGCTTAGACAGGGATAGAGACTACGAGCAGTACTTC
TRBJ2-1	-	-	TRBV7-9	CASSVPGLPYNEQFF	TGTGCCAGCAGCGTTCCGGGACTTCCCTACAATGAGCAGTTCTTC
TRBJ2-7	-	-	TRBV4-1	CASSLPSDAYEQYF	TGCGCCAGCAGCCTCCCTAGCGACGCCTACGAGCAGTACTTC
TRBJ2-7	few	-	TRBV7-9	CASSLAVYEQYF	TGTGCCAGCAGCTTAGCCGTATACGAGCAGTACTTC
TRBJ2-1	-	TRBD2	TRBV7-8	CASSLVPRGYNEQFF	TGTGCCAGCAGCCTAGTGCCGCGGGGGTACAATGAGCAGTTCTTC
TRBJ2-2	-	-	TRBV7-6	CASSLGGGNTGELFF	TGTGCCAGCAGCTTAGGAGGTGGGAACACCGGGGAGCTGTTTTTT
TRBJ2-3	once	-	TRBV5-4	CASSWDFTSTDTQYF	TGTGCCAGCAGCTGGGACTTTACTAGCACAGATACGCAGTATTTT
TRBJ2-5	-	TRBD2	TRBV7-9	CASSLWTSSETQYF	TGTGCCAGCAGCCTTTGGACTAGCTCCGAGACCCAGTACTTC
TRBJ1-1	-	TRBD1	TRBV29-1	CSGTGSGTEAFF	TGCAGCGGGACAGGGTCAGGCACTGAAGCTTTCTTT
TRBJ1-1	few	-	TRBV29-1	CSVRGGANTEAFF	TGCAGCGTGAGGGGGGGGGCGAACACTGAAGCTTTCTTT
TRBJ1-4	-	-	TRBV5-6	CASSFPTAANEKLFF	TGTGCCAGCAGCTTCCCCACAGCGGCTAATGAAAAACTGTTTTTT
TRBJ2-2	once	TRBD2	TRBV18	CASSPTPSRAGGLSGELFF	TGTGCCAGCTCACCGACGCCTTCGAGAGCGGGAGGGCTATCCGGGGAGCTGTTTTTT
TRBJ2-1	-	-	TRBV4-3	CASSQVSASHNEQFF	TGCGCCAGCAGCCAAGTATCAGCGAGCCACAATGAGCAGTTCTTC
TRBJ1-2	-	TRBD1	TRBV4-1	CASSREGQNYGYTF	TGCGCCAGCAGTCGAGAGGGACAGAACTATGGCTACACCTTC
TRBJ1-2	-	-	TRBV19	CASWEGANYGYTF	TGTGCCAGTTGGGAAGGGGCTAACTATGGCTACACCTTC
TRBJ1-2	-	-	TRBV11-2	CASSQRGFYGYTF	TGTGCCAGCAGCCAACGAGGATTCTATGGCTACACCTTC
TRBJ2-5	-	-	TRBV7-9	CASSGSGDAETQYF	TGTGCCAGCAGCGGGTCAGGGGACGCAGAGACCCAGTACTTC
TRBJ2-1	-	TRBD2	TRBV10-3	CAISSLLAGEQFF	TGTGCCATCAGTAGTCTACTAGCGGGAGAACAGTTCTTC
TRBJ2-7	-	TRBD1	TRBV28	CASSWTGRGEQYF	TGTGCCAGCAGTTGGACAGGGAGAGGGGAGCAGTACTTC
TRBJ1-1	-	-	TRBV5-1	CASSLSYTNTEAFF	TGCGCCAGCAGCTTGTCTTACACAAACACTGAAGCTTTCTTT
TRBJ1-3	-	-	TRBV7-6	CASIPSGEVGNTIYF	TGTGCCAGCATTCCGTCGGGGGAAGTTGGAAACACCATATATTTT
TRBJ1-2	once	TRBD1	TRBV27	CASSFLEGGHGYTF	TGTGCCAGCAGTTTCCTAGAAGGGGGCCATGGCTACACCTTC
TRBJ2-1	-	TRBD2	TRBV27	CASSSGTSGNAGEQFF	TGTGCCAGCAGTTCGGGGACTAGCGGGAATGCCGGTGAGCAGTTCTTC
TRBJ2-5	-	TRBD2	TRBV25-1	CASSGGGRAETQYF	TGTGCCAGCAGTGGAGGCGGGAGGGCGGAGACCCAGTACTTC
TRBJ1-1	-	TRBD1	TRBV27	CASRPGTANTEAFF	TGTGCCAGCAGGCCCGGGACAGCGAACACTGAAGCTTTCTTT
TRBJ2-7	-	-	TRBV11-2	CASSLSQAGEQYF	TGTGCCAGCAGCTTATCGCAAGCGGGTGAGCAGTACTTC
TRBJ2-2	-	-	TRBV5-4	CASSLAPTGELFF	TGTGCCAGCAGCTTGGCTCCCACCGGGGAGCTGTTTTTT
TRBJ2-1	-	TRBD2	TRBV14	CASSQVLGGRADEQFF	TGTGCCAGCAGCCAAGTATTGGGCGGGAGGGCCGATGAGCAGTTCTTC
TRBJ2-7	-	TRBD1	TRBV5-1	CASSVGTVRVAYEQYF	TGCGCCAGCAGCGTGGGGACAGTTCGGGTTGCCTACGAGCAGTACTTC
TRBJ1-6	-	-	TRBV4-1	CASSQRQDNSPLHF	TGCGCCAGCAGCCAACGGCAGGATAATTCACCCCTCCACTTT
TRBJ2-1	-	TRBD2	TRBV19	CASIPRGLAGDGSYNEQFF	TGTGCCAGCATCCCCCGAGGCCTAGCGGGAGATGGATCCTACAATGAGCAGTTCTTC
TRBJ2-6	-	-	TRBV14	CASSQDYGSGANVLTF	TGTGCCAGCAGCCAAGATTACGGCTCTGGGGCCAACGTCCTGACTTTC
TRBJ1-1	-	-	TRBV7-2	CASSWRGTEAFF	TGTGCCAGCAGCTGGAGGGGTACTGAAGCTTTCTTT
TRBJ2-5	-	TRBD2	TRBV9	CASSGLLAGYQETQYF	TGTGCCAGCAGCGGTTTACTAGCGGGGTACCAAGAGACCCAGTACTTC
TRBJ2-7	-	TRBD2	TRBV7-9	CASTTGGSSYEQYF	TGTGCCAGCACCACGGGGGGGAGCTCCTACGAGCAGTACTTC
TRBJ2-7	-	TRBD2	TRBV25-1	CASSAVAGAPYEQYF	TGTGCCAGCAGTGCCGTAGCGGGAGCCCCCTACGAGCAGTACTTC
TRBJ1-1	-	-	TRBV4-2	CASSSTGNGDTEAFF	TGTGCCAGCAGCTCGACAGGTAATGGGGACACTGAAGCTTTCTTT
TRBJ1-5	-	-	TRBV7-9	CASSFGAQGPQHF	TGTGCCAGCAGCTTTGGGGCACAAGGCCCCCAGCATTTT
TRBJ2-2	-	-	TRBV11-2	CASSSELGGRAGELFF	TGTGCCAGCAGCTCGGAACTGGGGGGGCGCGCCGGGGAGCTGTTTTTT
TRBJ2-1	-	TRBD1	TRBV6-4	CASSDSSRGRNGFRNEQFF	TGTGCCAGCAGTGACTCGTCAAGGGGGCGCAATGGGTTCAGGAATGAGCAGTTCTTC
TRBJ2-1	-	TRBD2	TRBV9	CASSLLNGGGLPPEQFF	TGTGCCAGCAGCTTACTAAATGGGGGGGGACTCCCTCCCGAGCAGTTCTTC
TRBJ2-7	-	-	TRBV11-2	CASSLETRGYEQYF	TGTGCCAGCAGCTTAGAGACTAGAGGCTACGAGCAGTACTTC
TRBJ2-3	-	TRBD2	TRBV18	CASSSKTSGSTDTQYF	TGTGCCAGCTCATCGAAGACTAGCGGGAGCACAGATACGCAGTATTTT